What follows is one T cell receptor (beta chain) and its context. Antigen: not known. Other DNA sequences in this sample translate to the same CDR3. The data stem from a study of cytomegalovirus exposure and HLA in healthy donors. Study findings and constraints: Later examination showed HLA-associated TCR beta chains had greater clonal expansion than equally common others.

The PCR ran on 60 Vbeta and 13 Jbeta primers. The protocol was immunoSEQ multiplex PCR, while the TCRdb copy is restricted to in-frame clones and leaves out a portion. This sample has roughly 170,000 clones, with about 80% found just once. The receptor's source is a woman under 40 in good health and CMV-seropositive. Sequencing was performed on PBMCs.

As DNA, the CDR3 is TGTGCCAGCAGCCCCGGACTAGCGGGAGGTGCAGATACGCAGTATTTT. As protein: CASSPGLAGGADTQYF. This sequence joins TRBV7-3 and TRBJ2-3; TRBD2 matches at 14 bases. The V and J ends lost 5 bases and 4 bases, in that order; junction bases with no gene match: 5. Germline values: CDR1 SGHTA, CDR2 FQGTGA. This CDR3 has 16 residues.